Included here is one T cell receptor (beta chain) sequence, with context. Its antigen is undetermined. These data are taken from a study of blood T cells in healthy people across ages. Broader study findings: Diversity was higher, and naive CD4+ cells more numerous, in long-lived donors than in aged donors.

The authors ran a second PCR of about 7 to 12 cycles using a sample-barcoded 5' primer and a J-beta primer mix. Researchers report that a template-switch adaptor with 12 random nucleotides tagged each cDNA molecule. One entry per CDR3 protein, called by TCRdb with MiXCR from the 5' RACE reads. The sample yields roughly 1.4 million distinct CDR3 sequences, roughly 60% seen once. With 2 bases removed from V and 8 bases from J, the gap between germline ends came to 12 bases. The CDR3 loop spans 13 amino acids. Germline V gives CDR1 MNHEY, CDR2 SVGEGT. Collection of approximately 9.3 milliliters of peripheral blood was performed for each donor. The total RNA that was extracted per sample amounted to at least 5 micrograms.

The J gene is TRBJ1-2, the V gene TRBV6-2 or TRBV6-3; no reliable D call. The sequencing input was blood. The TCR comes from a young man in good health. The CDR3 reads CASSYLTSEGYTF. The CDR3 bases are TGTGCCAGCAGTTACCTTACCAGCGAAGGCTACACCTTC.